This TCR beta chain stems from a study of blood T cells in healthy people across ages. CDR3 length equals 18 residues. Looked up from germline, CDR1 is SGHNT and CDR2 is YYREEE (reference sequence). The ends lost 0 bases at V and 2 bases at J; junction bases unmatched: 12. A second roughly 6 to 11 cycle PCR used barcoded and J-beta primers. TCRdb passed the 5' RACE reads through MiXCR, listing each CDR3 protein once. The table shows roughly 2 million distinct CDR3 sequences, with less than 50% occurring only once. V is TRBV5-4 and J is TRBJ2-7; 9 bases fit TRBD2. The sequence was collected from a woman aged 40 to 50 in good health. Sequences were obtained from blood. CDR3 region: CASSLDGVVSGGPYEQYF. CDR3 bases: TGTGCCAGCAGCTTGGATGGTGTAGTGAGCGGGGGGCCCTACGAGCAGTACTTC.